These T cell receptor beta chains were read from a single sample in a study of post-analysis software for immune sequencing data. TCRdb itself ran the PCR reads through MiXCR, one entry per CDR3 protein. The table has about 770,000 distinct CDR3 sequences, about 45% seen once. Sequenced: blood. The receptors come from a girl between 10 and 17 years old with multiple sclerosis. Each CDR3 is given with its conserved first and last residue. The order of the fields is D gene, J gene, V gene, clone size, CDR3 DNA, CDR3 protein. The D gene is left open where the match is weak. Expanded clones get a size class; other rows say once, few or many, or leave the size out.

>TRBD2|TRBJ2-7|TRBV7-2|NA
TGTGCCAGCAGCCCCGGGACTAGCGTTGCCTACGAGCAGTACTTC
CASSPGTSVAYEQYF
>NA|TRBJ2-1|TRBV29-1|few
TGCAGCGTTGTGTTTGGACAGCGAGTATACAATGAGCAGTTCTTC
CSVVFGQRVYNEQFF
>TRBD2|TRBJ2-1|TRBV24-1|NA
TGTGCCACCAGTGATTCCTGGTTGACTAGCGGGGGGAATGAGCAGTTCTTC
CATSDSWLTSGGNEQFF
>NA|TRBJ2-7|TRBV29-1|NA
TGCAGCGGGAACACAGGAGGCACCTACGAGCAGTACTTC
CSGNTGGTYEQYF
>NA|TRBJ2-3|TRBV12-3/TRBV12-4|NA
TGTGCCAGCAGTTCCTCTAGAGATACGCAGTATTTT
CASSSSRDTQYF
>TRBD1|TRBJ1-1|TRBV5-1|few
TGCGCCAGCAGCTTGGGTGGCAGGGGGCACACTGAAGCTTTCTTT
CASSLGGRGHTEAFF
>TRBD2|TRBJ2-7|TRBV7-6|NA
TGTGCCAGCAGCTTAGAGGGACTAGCATCCTACGAGCAGTACTTC
CASSLEGLASYEQYF
>NA|TRBJ2-7|TRBV7-2|once
TGTGCCAGTAGCACCGGGCGGGATTCCTCCTACGAGCAGTACTTC
CASSTGRDSSYEQYF
>NA|TRBJ2-7|TRBV2|few
TGTGCCAGCGTTGAAACCTACGAGCAGTACTTC
CASVETYEQYF
>NA|TRBJ1-6|TRBV12-3/TRBV12-4|NA
TGTGCCAGCAGTTTAGAGGAGAAAGTTAATTCACCCCTCCACTTT
CASSLEEKVNSPLHF
>TRBD2|TRBJ2-7|TRBV27|many
TGTGCCAGCAGTCAGCGGGGTTACGAGCAGTACTTC
CASSQRGYEQYF
>TRBD1|TRBJ1-6|TRBV12-3/TRBV12-4|few
TGTGCCAGCACCCTCGACAGGGATGCATCACCCCTCCACTTT
CASTLDRDASPLHF
>TRBD1|TRBJ2-7|TRBV24-1|once
TGTGCCACCAGCGAACGACAGGGTTCCGAGCAGTACTTC
CATSERQGSEQYF
>NA|TRBJ2-6|TRBV9|few
TGTGCCAGCAGCGTCGGGAATTCTTTCACCCTGACTTTC
CASSVGNSFTLTF
>NA|TRBJ2-7|TRBV20-1|NA
TGCAGTGCTAGATCCCAACCCTCCGAGCAGTACTTC
CSARSQPSEQYF
>NA|TRBJ2-1|TRBV6-5|few
TGTGCCAGCAGTTTATTCGCTGGTCACAATGAGCAGTTCTTC
CASSLFAGHNEQFF
>NA|TRBJ2-1|TRBV7-6|NA
TGTGCCAGCAGCTTAGAAGAGAGGTCCTACAATGAGCGGTTCTTC
CASSLEERSYNERFF
>NA|TRBJ1-2|TRBV28|NA
TGTGCCAGCAGTTTGGCGTACAGACATTCCTATGGCTACACCTTC
CASSLAYRHSYGYTF
>NA|TRBJ1-2|TRBV29-1|few
TGCAGCGTTGACCAGGGAGGCAACGGCTACACCTTC
CSVDQGGNGYTF
>TRBD2|TRBJ2-3|TRBV6-5|NA
TGTGCCACCAGACGGGGGGTGGGCACAGATACGCAGTATTTT
CATRRGVGTDTQYF
>TRBD2|TRBJ2-1|TRBV7-9|few
TGTGCCAGCAGGCCCGGGACTAGCGGGAGGCTGTACAATGAGCAGTTCTTC
CASRPGTSGRLYNEQFF